This passage covers 16 T cell receptor beta chains from one sample sequenced in a study of T cell responses to AZD1222 COVID-19 vaccine. Here immunoSEQ multiplex PCR was the method, and the copy in TCRdb shows in-frame clones only, minus some. The data contain some 56,000 clones, 85% to 90% of them seen just once; the ten biggest clones take up under 6.5%. Sample: peripheral blood, taken 28 days after the second AZD1222 dose. Receptor source: an adult who received the AZD1222 COVID-19 vaccine.

V gene TRBV6-5 combines with J gene TRBJ2-3; D assignment may be TRBD1 or TRBD2 (7 bases each). Germline V gene sequence: CDR1 MNHEY, CDR2 SVGAGI. Trimming left V 11 bases short and J 7 bases short, with 16 bases between. CDR3 size: 12 residues. CDR3 sequence: CAGGLGGNTQYF. The CDR3 DNA follows: TGTGCCGGCGGACTAGGGGGCAATACGCAGTATTTT.

The V gene is TRBV4-3, the J gene TRBJ2-7; D unclear. Germline V CDR1 and CDR2: LGHNA, YSLEER. Trimming removed 0 bases from V and 2 bases from J, with 8 bases in between. This CDR3 has 14 residues. CDR3 loop: CASSQDTVTYEQYF. Here the CDR3 DNA reads TGCGCCAGCAGCCAAGACACAGTCACCTACGAGCAGTACTTC.

The chain links TRBV9 to TRBJ2-5; the D is unclear. V lost 4 bases, J lost 5 bases, and 15 bases lay in between. The CDR3 contains 14 residues. Germline V CDR1 and CDR2: SGDLS, YYNGEE. CDR3 in amino acids: CASSSDLEMETQYF. The DNA for the CDR3 is TGTGCCAGCAGCTCAGACCTTGAGATGGAGACCCAGTACTTC. The full variable domain, rest sourced from reference TRBV9 and TRBJ2-5, is DSGVTQTPKHLITATGQRVTLRCSPRSGDLSVYWYQQSLDQGLQFLIQYYNGEERAKGNILERFSAQQFPDLHSELNLSSLELGDSALYFCASSSDLEMETQYFGPGTRLLVL.

The CDR3 bases are TGTGCCATCAGTGAGTCACAGCGAGGGCGGGAGCAGTTCTTC. Protein sequence: CAISESQRGREQFF. V gene TRBV10-3 combines with J gene TRBJ2-1; TRBD2 is a possible D gene (5 bases). The CDR3 runs 14 residues. Trimming took off 0 bases at V and 10 bases at J, with 13 bases between the two ends. Germline-derived CDR1 and CDR2 are ENHRY and SYGVKD.

The chain carries TRBV5-5 and TRBJ1-6; TRBD1 matches at 9 bases. V lost 0 bases and J lost 8; bases outside the gene matches: 0. The germline V gene has CDR1 SGHKS and CDR2 YYEKEE (reference sequence). The CDR3 has 14 residues. The CDR3 spells CASSLGQGDSPLHF. In nucleotides, the CDR3 is TGTGCCAGCAGCTTGGGACAGGGGGATTCACCCCTCCACTTT.

The V and J genes are TRBV6-5 and TRBJ2-5; no reliable D call. The CDR3 loop spans 14 amino acids. CDR1 is MNHEY, CDR2 SVGAGI, per germline. With 0 bases removed from V and 7 bases from J, the gap between germline ends came to 12 bases. The CDR3 reads CASSYSKQAPTQYF. The DNA for the CDR3 is TGTGCCAGCAGTTACTCGAAGCAGGCGCCGACCCAGTACTTC.

The rearrangement uses TRBV6-2 or TRBV6-3 and TRBJ2-2; no clear D gene. Germline loops: CDR1 MNHEY, CDR2 SVGEGT. With 3 bases removed from V and 2 bases from J, the gap between germline ends came to 16 bases. The CDR3 runs to 17 residues. CDR3: CASSYRLGSTNTGELFF. CDR3 nucleotide sequence: TGTGCCAGCAGTTATCGTTTGGGTAGCACCAACACCGGGGAGCTGTTTTTT.

The chain joins TRBV27 to TRBJ2-3; 7 bases are a match to TRBD2. Germline trimming cut 3 bases from V and 4 bases from J; bases unmatched to any gene: 7. Germline V gene data show CDR1 as MNHEY and CDR2 as SMNVEV (reference sequence). There are 15 residues in the CDR3. The CDR3 sequence: CASSFGWRGSDTQYF. CDR3 sequence (DNA): TGTGCCAGCAGTTTCGGTTGGCGGGGGTCAGATACGCAGTATTTT.

The chain recombines TRBV18 with TRBJ1-6; D remains unclear. Looked up from germline, CDR1 is KGHSH and CDR2 is LQKENI. Trimming pared 4 bases from V and 8 bases from J, leaving 9 bases between. The CDR3 consists of 13 residues. CDR3 bases: TGTGCCAGCTCACAGGCTTCGGATTCACCCCTCCACTTT. It is translated as CASSQASDSPLHF.

The rearrangement uses TRBV3-1 (or the pseudogene TRBV3-2) and TRBJ2-1; D possibly matches TRBD1 or TRBD2 (6 bases each). CDR1 is LGHDT and CDR2 is YNNKEL in the germline V gene (reference sequence). V was cut by 1 base and J by 9 bases, with 10 bases left in between. CDR3 size: 13 residues. CDR3 in amino acids: CASSQGGATEQFF. The CDR3 DNA reads as TGTGCCAGCAGCCAAGGGGGGGCTACTGAGCAGTTCTTC.

This sequence joins TRBV12-5 and TRBJ2-1; tentative D call: TRBD1 (5 bases). V was clipped by 2 bases and J by 9 bases, with 11 bases between them. Germline lookup yields CDR1 LGHNT and CDR2 FRNRAP. The CDR3 spans 13 residues. CDR3 in DNA: TGTGCTAGTGGTTTGATAACAGGCGGTGAGCAGTTCTTC. This translates into CASGLITGGEQFF.

This chain uses TRBV25-1 with TRBJ1-1, with D possibly TRBD1 on 5 matching bases. Trimming shortened V by 6 bases and J by 5 bases, and 13 bases separated the two germline ends. Germline V gene lookup returns CDR1 MGHDK and CDR2 SYGVNS. The CDR3 totals 13 residues. The CDR3 coding sequence is TGTGCCAGCAGGACCCCGGGACTAACTGAAGCTTTCTTT. Translation: CASRTPGLTEAFF.

This clone appeared a few times. The V gene is TRBV6-2 or TRBV6-3, the J gene TRBJ2-7; no clear D gene. The CDR3 has 11 residues. Between the trimmed V and J ends, which lost 4 bases and 3 bases, there was a span of 4 bases. Germline V gene data show CDR1 as MNHEY and CDR2 as SVGEGT. Here the CDR3 reads CASSFYYEQYF. The CDR3 nucleotides are TGTGCCAGCAGTTTTTACTACGAGCAGTACTTC.

The rearrangement links TRBV7-3 to TRBJ2-3; D uncertain. Germline V CDR1 and CDR2: SGHTA, FQGTGA. The CDR3 has 13 amino acids. The V gene lost 3 bases and the J gene lost 3 bases, with 7 bases spanning the gap. The CDR3 reads CASSLPETDTQYF. The CDR3 coding sequence is TGTGCCAGCAGCTTGCCGGAAACAGATACGCAGTATTTT.

A word on this clone: The DNA is left out, because the CDR3 cannot be placed on it with certainty; the CDR3 is given as TCRdb lists it. The chain carries TRBV21-1 and TRBJ2-4; whether TRBD2, the table's D call, matches the DNA was not checked. TRBV21-1 is noted as a pseudogene. The CDR3 is 20 residues long, counting both termini. The CDR3 is CASSKVGRGALGKTKNIQYF.

This rearrangement joins TRBV15 to TRBJ2-2; 7 positions match TRBD1. Trimming took 1 base from V and 5 from J; bases not matched to a gene: 4. Germline CDR1 is LNHNV and CDR2 is YYDKDF (reference sequence). There are 15 residues in the CDR3. The CDR3 sequence is CATSRGQGFTGELFF. The CDR3 nucleotides read TGTGCCACCAGCAGAGGACAGGGTTTTACCGGGGAGCTGTTTTTT.